These 6 T cell receptor beta chains were sequenced from one sample in a study of blood T cell repertoires in COVID-19. TCRdb keeps only in-frame clones here, not all; method: immunoSEQ multiplex PCR. The data contain 350,000 to 450,000 clones, about 90% of them seen just once; the ten biggest clones take up 1.5% to 2%. Sequenced sample: PBMCs or T cells enriched from blood (not recorded which). The receptors come from a woman aged 30 to 39 who had recovered from COVID-19.

The rearrangement joins TRBV7-3 to TRBJ1-1; the D is unclear. Trimming stripped 0 bases from V and 6 bases from J, with 17 bases between. The CDR3 runs to 16 residues. Germline CDR1 is SGHTA and CDR2 is FQGTGA. Here the CDR3 reads CASSLTRMEASSEAFF. CDR3 coding DNA: TGTGCCAGCAGCTTAACCAGAATGGAAGCGAGTTCTGAAGCTTTCTTT.

J is TRBJ2-1 and V is TRBV27; the D gene is possibly TRBD2 (6 bases). The V end was cut by 0 bases, the J end by 6 bases, with 15 bases between. Germline V CDR1 and CDR2: MNHEY, SMNVEV (reference sequence). This CDR3 has 16 amino acids. The CDR3 loop is CASSLSVPGLGNEQFF. The CDR3 bases are TGTGCCAGCAGTTTATCCGTACCGGGACTGGGCAATGAGCAGTTCTTC.

The chain is built from TRBV20-1 and TRBJ2-6; D gene ambiguous. CDR1 and CDR2 from the germline V gene are DFQATT and SNEGSKA (reference sequence). Trimming removed 3 bases at V and 0 bases at J, with 6 bases between. CDR3 length equals 14 residues. The CDR3 loop is CSASSVSGANVLTF. CDR3 sequence (DNA): TGCAGTGCTAGTTCGGTCTCTGGGGCCAACGTCCTGACTTTC.

This chain uses TRBV28 with TRBJ1-4, with 11 bases aligning to TRBD1. Germline V gene lookup returns CDR1 MDHEN and CDR2 SYDVKM. This CDR3 contains 21 residues. V dropped 5 bases and J dropped 7; count of bases not matched to a gene: 24. Here the CDR3 DNA reads TGTGCCAGCAGTCCTTCCCTCGGGCGGGACAGGGGGGATAGACGTAGTGAAAAACTGTTTTTT. Translation: CASSPSLGRDRGDRRSEKLFF.

V gene TRBV6-5 combines with J gene TRBJ2-1; D may be TRBD2 (6 bases). Germline lookup yields CDR1 MNHEY and CDR2 SVGAGI. V shed 2 bases and J shed 5 bases, with 13 bases lying between them. The CDR3 has 15 amino acids. Here the CDR3 reads CASSYGGNLNNEQFF. CDR3 in DNA: TGTGCCAGCAGTTACGGGGGGAACCTCAACAATGAGCAGTTCTTC.

The chain uses TRBV6-5 and TRBJ1-6, with a tentative D call TRBD1 (5 bases). From germline, CDR1 is MNHEY and CDR2 SVGAGI. The CDR3 is 11 residues long. Trimming removed 5 bases from V and 16 bases from J, with 12 bases in between. CDR3 amino acids: CASSSLDKLHF. The CDR3 nucleotides read TGTGCCAGCAGTAGCCTGGACAAGCTCCACTTT.